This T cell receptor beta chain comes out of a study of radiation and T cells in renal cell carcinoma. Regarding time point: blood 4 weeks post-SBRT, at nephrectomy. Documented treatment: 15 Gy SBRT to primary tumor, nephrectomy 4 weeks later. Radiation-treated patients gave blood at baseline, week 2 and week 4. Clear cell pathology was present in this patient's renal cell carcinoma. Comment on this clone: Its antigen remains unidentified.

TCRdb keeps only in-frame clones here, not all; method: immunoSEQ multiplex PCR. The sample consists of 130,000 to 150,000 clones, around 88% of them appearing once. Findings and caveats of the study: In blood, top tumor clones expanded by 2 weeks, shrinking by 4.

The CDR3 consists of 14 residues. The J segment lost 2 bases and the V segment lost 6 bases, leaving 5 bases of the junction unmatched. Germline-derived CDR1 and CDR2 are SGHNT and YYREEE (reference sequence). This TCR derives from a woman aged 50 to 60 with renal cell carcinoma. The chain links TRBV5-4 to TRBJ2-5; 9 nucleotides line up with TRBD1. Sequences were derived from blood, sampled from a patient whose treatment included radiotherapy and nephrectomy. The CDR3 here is CASKGTGWQETQYF. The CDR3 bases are TGTGCCAGCAAAGGGACAGGGTGGCAAGAGACCCAGTACTTC.